Presented here are 11 T cell receptor beta chains from one specimen sequenced in a study of T cell responses to AZD1222 COVID-19 vaccine. The data were produced by immunoSEQ multiplex PCR, yet TCRdb's version contains in-frame clones alone and is incomplete. The sample lists 120,000 or so clones; 70% to 85% were seen once. The starting material was peripheral blood, obtained 28 days after the second AZD1222 dose. These receptors were obtained from an adult who received the AZD1222 COVID-19 vaccine.

This chain links TRBV19 with TRBJ2-2; 7 positions match TRBD2. Germline V gene sequence: CDR1 LNHDA, CDR2 SQIVND (reference sequence). V lost 5 bases and J lost 0; bases outside the gene matches: 0. The CDR3 consists of 14 residues. The DNA for the CDR3 is TGTGCCAGTAGTCGGGGGGCGAACACCGGGGAGCTGTTTTTT. It codes for CASSRGANTGELFF.

J is TRBJ1-3 and V is TRBV7-2, with TRBD1 identical over 7 bases. Germline V gene sequence: CDR1 SGHTA, CDR2 FQGNSA. The CDR3 extends over 15 amino acids. Germline trimming cut 5 bases from V and 3 bases from J; bases unmatched to any gene: 7. The CDR3 region has the DNA TGTGCCAGCAGCAGGAACAGGGGTCATGGAAACACCATATATTTT. Translated, it gives CASSRNRGHGNTIYF.

This clone occurred a few times. At one boundary the junction diverges from the germline segment, which might be a read error. The rearrangement uses TRBV7-7 and TRBJ1-5, with unresolved D. CDR1 SSHAT and CDR2 FNYEAQ come from the germline V gene (reference sequence). The CDR3 spans 14 residues. CDR3 sequence reads: CASSSNSTGQPQHF. Here the CDR3 DNA reads TGTGCTAGCAGCTCGAACTCGACCGGGCAGCCCCAGCATTTT.

V gene TRBV7-9 combines with J gene TRBJ2-5, with 9 bases matching TRBD1. The CDR3 is 15 residues long. J gave up 4 bases and V 3 bases, and 6 bases lay outside the gene matches. Germline lookup yields CDR1 SEHNR and CDR2 FQNEAQ (reference sequence). CDR3 in DNA: TGTGCCAGCAGCTTCACCGGGACAGGGACAGAGACCCAGTACTTC. Protein product: CASSFTGTGTETQYF.

The chain uses TRBV7-8 and TRBJ1-6; D is perhaps TRBD1 (6 bases). The CDR3 has 15 amino acids. Germline V CDR1 and CDR2: SGHVS, FQNEAQ. The ends were cut back, 5 bases at V and 2 bases at J, with 10 bases in the middle. This chain's CDR3 is CASSQGGTYNSPLHF. The CDR3 nucleotides read TGTGCCAGCAGCCAAGGGGGTACCTATAATTCACCCCTCCACTTT. Based on the CDR3 plus reference TRBV7-8 and TRBJ1-6, the full variable domain is GAGVSQSPRYKVAKRGQDVALRCDPISGHVSLFWYQQALGQGPEFLTYFQNEAQLDKSGLPSDRFFAERPEGSVSTLKIQRTQQEDSAVYLCASSQGGTYNSPLHFGNGTRLTVT.

About this clone itself: Other DNA sequences of this sample code for an identical CDR3. This CDR3 reads CASSQASSYGYTF. The CDR3 coding sequence is TGTGCCAGCAGCCAAGCCAGCTCCTATGGCTACACCTTC. This chain links TRBV14 with TRBJ1-2; D gene unclear. Trimming took 1 base from V and 4 from J, leaving 7 bases between them. This CDR3 spans 13 amino acids. Per germline, CDR1 SGHDN and CDR2 FVKESK.

This chain links TRBV24-1 with TRBJ2-1; D is ambiguous. This CDR3 comprises 15 residues. Trimming left V 4 bases short and J 3 bases short, with 12 bases between. Germline-derived CDR1 and CDR2 are KGHDR and SFDVKD. The chain's CDR3 is CATSDLDTLYNEQFF. For the CDR3, the DNA is TGTGCCACCAGTGACTTAGACACCCTCTACAATGAGCAGTTCTTC.

The chain has TRBV9 and TRBJ2-1; 16 bases match TRBD2. CDR3 length: 15 amino acids. Germline V gives CDR1 SGDLS, CDR2 YYNGEE. V shed 5 bases and J 10 bases; nucleotides not matched to a gene: 6. CDR3 DNA sequence: TGTGCCAGCAGTTCCGGGACTAGCGGGGGGGTGGAGCAGTTCTTC. Amino acids: CASSSGTSGGVEQFF.

V is TRBV18 and J is TRBJ2-7; D remains ambiguous. Germline CDR1 and CDR2: KGHSH and LQKENI. The CDR3 spans 13 residues. V lost 3 bases, J lost 4 bases, and 10 bases lay in between. CDR3 protein: CASSPSLEYEQYF. The CDR3 nucleotides are TGTGCCAGCTCACCGTCTCTGGAGTACGAGCAGTACTTC.

The rearrangement links TRBV28 to TRBJ1-2, with D possibly TRBD1 on 5 matching bases. Trimming took off 4 bases at V and 4 bases at J, with 19 bases between the two ends. Germline lookup yields CDR1 MDHEN and CDR2 SYDVKM. The CDR3 contains 16 residues. The CDR3 DNA reads as TGTGCCAGCAGTTATGGGCCGTGGGACTTAGGCTATGGCTACACCTTC. The encoded protein is CASSYGPWDLGYGYTF.

This clone was recorded only once. CDR3 nucleotide sequence: TGTGCCAGCAGCTTAGAGGGGGGTCACACCGGGGAGCTGTTTTTT. Its translation: CASSLEGGHTGELFF. The V and J genes are TRBV11-2 and TRBJ2-2, with D possibly TRBD2 on 6 matching bases. The V gene lost 0 bases and the J gene lost 3 bases, with 8 bases spanning the gap. Germline CDR1 SGHAT, CDR2 FQNNGV. The CDR3 totals 15 residues.